These 17 T cell receptor beta chains share one sample of origin, sequenced in a study of regulatory T cells in long-lasting Graves disease. As to time point: newly diagnosed GD, antithyroid drugs for less than 3 months. The TCR library was made from RNA extracted from PBMCs. Through Arm-PCR of CDR3 regions and iRepertoire HTBI primers, TCR beta libraries were built. Each CDR3 protein gets one entry after TCRdb re-called the multiplex PCR reads with MiXCR. The data show about 420,000 distinct CDR3 sequences, about a sixth seen once. Separately, the same data were catalogued under a study of T cells in Graves' hyperthyroidism and ophthalmopathy.

Material: peripheral blood mononuclear cells (PBMCs), obtained at new diagnosis, from a patient treated with antithyroid drugs. These receptor sequences come from a woman aged 18-29 years with Graves disease.

This chain connects TRBV7-2 to TRBJ2-7; TRBD2 is a possible D gene (5 bases). V lost 1 base and J 4 bases, leaving 14 bases between the germline ends. This CDR3 comprises 15 residues. CDR1 is SGHTA and CDR2 is FQGNSA in the germline V gene. For the CDR3, the DNA is TGTGCCAGCAGCTTAGTAAGGGTAGAGGGTTACGAGCAGTACTTC. This codes for CASSLVRVEGYEQYF.

This clonotype was detected a few times. This chain joins TRBV15 and TRBJ1-5; maybe TRBD1 (5 bases). The V end lost 5 bases, the J end lost 7 bases, and 21 bases lay between the germline ends. The CDR3 has 16 amino acids. Germline CDR1 LNHNV, CDR2 YYDKDF (reference sequence). CDR3 bases: TGTGCCACCAGCGGAAATGACCAGGGACTGGGACAGCCCCAGCATTTT. It is translated as CATSGNDQGLGQPQHF.

The CDR3 loop reads CSASLGGEQFF. DNA for the CDR3: TGCAGTGCTTCACTAGGAGGTGAGCAGTTCTTC. The V call is TRBV20-1, the J call TRBJ2-1, with a weak D call TRBD2 (5 bases). V lost 5 bases and J 9 bases, leaving 11 bases between the germline ends. Germline V gene sequence: CDR1 DFQATT, CDR2 SNEGSKA (reference sequence). The CDR3 consists of 11 residues.

With regard to this clonotype: Given a much more abundant clone one base away, this may be a read error. The V gene is TRBV10-3, the J gene TRBJ2-1, with 7 bases aligning to TRBD2. The length of the CDR3 is 13 residues. Looked up from germline, CDR1 is ENHRY and CDR2 is SYGVKD. In nucleotides, the CDR3 is TGTGACACGTCTGGCGGGAGTGTCAATGAGCAGTTCTTC. Amino acids: CDTSGGSVNEQFF.

There are many counts of this clonotype. The chain carries TRBV4-2 and TRBJ2-1; the match to TRBD2 covers 9 bases. Trimming removed 0 bases from V and 6 bases from J; junction bases left unmatched: 6. CDR1 and CDR2 from the germline V gene are LGHNA and YNFKEQ. This CDR3 comprises 16 residues. The DNA of the CDR3 is TGTGCCAGCAGCCAAGAACGGACACTAGCGGGCAATGAGCAGTTCTTC. Its protein product is CASSQERTLAGNEQFF.

This clonotype has ten or more counts. The genes are TRBV5-1 and TRBJ2-4; the D gene is possibly TRBD2 (6 bases). Trimming took 4 bases from V and 0 from J, leaving 23 bases between them. CDR3 length: 19 amino acids. Germline CDR1 reads SGHRS; CDR2 reads YFSETQ. DNA of the CDR3: TGCGCCAGCAGCCCCACGGAGGGTAGCGGCAATTTAGCCAAAAACATTCAGTACTTC. Residues: CASSPTEGSGNLAKNIQYF.

This clonotype occurred many times. The DNA of the CDR3 is TGTGCCAGCAGCCTGCCACAAACTAGCAATCGGGAGTTCTTC. Translation: CASSLPQTSNREFF. This chain connects TRBV7-8 to TRBJ2-1, with D tentatively TRBD2 (6 bases). This CDR3 region has 14 residues. CDR1 SGHVS and CDR2 FQNEAQ come from the germline V gene. The V gene lost 5 bases and the J gene lost 14 bases, with 22 bases spanning the gap.

This clonotype was seen a few times. This chain links TRBV28 with TRBJ2-2, with 9 bases identical to TRBD1. The V segment lost 4 bases and the J segment 3 bases; nucleotides outside the gene matches: 3. CDR3 length: 15 amino acids. The germline gives CDR1 MDHEN, CDR2 SYDVKM. CDR3 amino acids: CASSSGQGYTGELFF. The CDR3 nucleotides read TGTGCCAGCAGTTCGGGACAGGGTTACACCGGGGAGCTGTTTTTT.

This clonotype occurred many times. As DNA, the CDR3 is TGTGCCAGCAGTCCACCCCTGTTTGAGGGGGGGGGCATTCAGTACTTC. Residues: CASSPPLFEGGGIQYF. This chain links TRBV28 with TRBJ2-4, with D possibly TRBD2 on 7 matching bases. The V and J ends lost 5 bases and 9 bases respectively, with 23 bases between them. Germline V gene sequence: CDR1 MDHEN, CDR2 SYDVKM. CDR3 size: 16 residues.

In this sample, this clonotype turned up many times. V gene TRBV27 combines with J gene TRBJ2-7, with D unresolved. Germline V lookup: CDR1 MNHEY, CDR2 SMNVEV (reference sequence). The V end was cut by 6 bases, the J end by 0 bases, with 12 bases between. The CDR3 loop spans 14 amino acids. DNA of the CDR3: TGTGCCAGCAGCCACGACCGTAGCTCCTACGAGCAGTACTTC. Its protein is CASSHDRSSYEQYF.

Of note for this clonotype: Compared with germline, one end of the junction differs, possibly owing to a read error. The chain combines TRBV12-3 or TRBV12-4 with TRBJ1-1; D might be TRBD1 (6 bases). The CDR3 sequence is 12 residues long. CDR3 residues: CASSSGVTEALF. The CDR3 DNA sequence: TGTGCCAGCAGTTCAGGGGTCACTGAAGCTCTCTTT.

The chain joins TRBV14 to TRBJ2-1; D remains unclear. Germline-derived CDR1 and CDR2 are SGHDN and FVKESK. V was pared by 0 bases and J by 9 bases, with 21 bases between. This CDR3 region has 17 residues. DNA for the CDR3: TGTGCCAGCAGCCAAGAGCTAGTGGGATCTAGATACTTTGAGCAGTTCTTC. Translation gives CASSQELVGSRYFEQFF.

The gene calls are TRBV20-1 and TRBJ1-2; D might be TRBD1 (5 bases). The V gene lost 3 bases and the J gene lost 4 bases, with 9 bases spanning the gap. Germline V gene sequence: CDR1 DFQATT, CDR2 SNEGSKA (reference sequence). The CDR3 contains 12 residues. The CDR3 reads CSASGGGYGYTF. The CDR3 DNA is TGCAGTGCTAGTGGGGGGGGCTATGGCTACACCTTC.

V usage is TRBV30 and J usage is TRBJ1-5; no clear D. Germline lookup yields CDR1 GTSNPN and CDR2 SVGIG (reference sequence). Trimming left V 0 bases short and J 0 bases short, with 9 bases between. The CDR3 runs 15 residues. The CDR3 region is CAWSVPAPSNQPQHF. The CDR3, as DNA: TGTGCCTGGAGTGTACCAGCTCCTAGCAATCAGCCCCAGCATTTT.

The J gene is TRBJ2-1, the V gene TRBV29-1; D is ambiguous. CDR1 is SQVTM, CDR2 ANQGSEA, per germline. The CDR3 is made up of 15 amino acids. The V end was cut by 5 bases, the J end by 4 bases, with 18 bases between. In nucleotides, the CDR3 is TGCAGCGTTACTACCTTAGTTATCTCTTACAATGAGCAGTTCTTC. Amino acid sequence: CSVTTLVISYNEQFF.

The chain uses TRBV29-1 and TRBJ1-1, with a tentative D call TRBD1 (5 bases). V was shortened by 3 bases and J by 1 base, with 15 bases between the two germline ends. Germline CDR1 reads SQVTM; CDR2 reads ANQGSEA. CDR3 size: 15 residues. CDR3 region: CSVDAPLQGNTEAFF. The CDR3 nucleotides are TGCAGCGTTGATGCCCCACTGCAGGGGAACACTGAAGCTTTCTTT. Full variable domain (rest looked up from reference TRBV29-1 and TRBJ1-1): SAVISQKPSRDICQRGTSLTIQCQVDSQVTMMFWYRQQPGQSLTLIATANQGSEATYESGFVIDKFPISRPNLTFSTLTVSNMSPEDSSIYLCSVDAPLQGNTEAFFGQGTRLTVV.

The genes are TRBV5-1 and TRBJ1-2; D is undetermined. Germline-derived CDR1 and CDR2 are SGHRS and YFSETQ. This CDR3 contains 17 residues. With 0 bases removed from V and 1 base from J, the gap between germline ends came to 16 bases. CDR3 in amino acids: CASSLGFRMEINYGYTF. For the CDR3, the DNA is TGCGCCAGCAGCTTGGGATTCCGCATGGAGATTAACTATGGCTACACCTTC.